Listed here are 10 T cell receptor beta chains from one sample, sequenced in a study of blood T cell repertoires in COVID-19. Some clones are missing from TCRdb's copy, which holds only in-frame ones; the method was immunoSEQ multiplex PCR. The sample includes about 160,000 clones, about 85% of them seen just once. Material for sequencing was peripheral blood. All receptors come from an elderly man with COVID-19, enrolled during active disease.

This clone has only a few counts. CDR3 in amino acids: CASSPRTDNYEQYF. For the CDR3, the DNA is TGTGCCAGCAGTCCGCGGACTGACAACTACGAGCAGTACTTC. The chain carries TRBV6-5 and TRBJ2-7; a weak D match, TRBD2 (5 bases). Trimming stripped 5 bases from V and 3 bases from J, with 14 bases between. This CDR3 has 14 residues. Germline values: CDR1 MNHEY, CDR2 SVGAGI.

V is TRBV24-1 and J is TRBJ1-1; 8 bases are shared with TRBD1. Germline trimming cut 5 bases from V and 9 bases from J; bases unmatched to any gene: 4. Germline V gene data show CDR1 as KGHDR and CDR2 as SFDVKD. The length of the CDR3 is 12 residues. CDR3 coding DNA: TGTGCCACCAGTGGGACAGGGCGGCAAGCTTTCTTT. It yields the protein CATSGTGRQAFF.

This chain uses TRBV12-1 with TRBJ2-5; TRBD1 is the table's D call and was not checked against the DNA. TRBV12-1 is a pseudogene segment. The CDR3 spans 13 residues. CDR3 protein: CASSFQQPWTQYF. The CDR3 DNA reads TGTGCCAGCAGCTTCCAACAGCCCTGGACCCAGTACTTC.

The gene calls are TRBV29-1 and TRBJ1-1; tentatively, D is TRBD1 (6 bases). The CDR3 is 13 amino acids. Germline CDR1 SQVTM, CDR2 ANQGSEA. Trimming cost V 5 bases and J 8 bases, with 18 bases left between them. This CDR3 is CSVQGSGDPEAFF. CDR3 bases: TGCAGCGTTCAGGGGTCCGGGGACCCAGAAGCTTTCTTT.

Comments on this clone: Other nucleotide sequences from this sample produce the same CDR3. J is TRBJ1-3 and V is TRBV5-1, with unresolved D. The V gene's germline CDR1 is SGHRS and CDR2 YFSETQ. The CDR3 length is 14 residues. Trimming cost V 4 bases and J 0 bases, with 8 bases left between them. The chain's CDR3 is CASSPGSSGNTIYF. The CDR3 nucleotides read TGCGCCAGCAGCCCCGGTAGCTCTGGAAACACCATATATTTT.

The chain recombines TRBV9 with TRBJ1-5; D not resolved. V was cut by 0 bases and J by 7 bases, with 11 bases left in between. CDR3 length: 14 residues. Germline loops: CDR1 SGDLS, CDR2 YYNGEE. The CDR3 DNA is TGTGCCAGCAGCGTAGGAGGGTTGGCCCAGCCCCAGCATTTT. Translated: CASSVGGLAQPQHF. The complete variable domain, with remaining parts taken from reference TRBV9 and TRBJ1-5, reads DSGVTQTPKHLITATGQRVTLRCSPRSGDLSVYWYQQSLDQGLQFLIQYYNGEERAKGNILERFSAQQFPDLHSELNLSSLELGDSALYFCASSVGGLAQPQHFGDGTRLSIL.

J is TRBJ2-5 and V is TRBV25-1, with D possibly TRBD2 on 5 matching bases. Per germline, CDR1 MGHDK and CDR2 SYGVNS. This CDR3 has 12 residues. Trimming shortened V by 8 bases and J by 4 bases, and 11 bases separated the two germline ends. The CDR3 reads CASGRGRETQYF. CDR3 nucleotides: TGTGCCAGCGGCCGGGGTAGAGAGACCCAGTACTTC.

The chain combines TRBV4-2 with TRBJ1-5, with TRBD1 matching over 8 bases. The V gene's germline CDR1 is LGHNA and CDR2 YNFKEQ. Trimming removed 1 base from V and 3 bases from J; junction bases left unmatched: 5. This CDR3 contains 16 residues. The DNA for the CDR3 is TGTGCCAGCAGCCAAGCCCAGGGGGCGGTCAATCAGCCCCAGCATTTT. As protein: CASSQAQGAVNQPQHF.

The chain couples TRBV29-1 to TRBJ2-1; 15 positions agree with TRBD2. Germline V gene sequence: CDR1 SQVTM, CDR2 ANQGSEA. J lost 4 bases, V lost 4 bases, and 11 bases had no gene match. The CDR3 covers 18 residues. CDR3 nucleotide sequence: TGCAGCGTTGGGGCCTACCCGGGACTAGCGGGGGGTTACAATGAGCAGTTCTTC. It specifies CSVGAYPGLAGGYNEQFF.

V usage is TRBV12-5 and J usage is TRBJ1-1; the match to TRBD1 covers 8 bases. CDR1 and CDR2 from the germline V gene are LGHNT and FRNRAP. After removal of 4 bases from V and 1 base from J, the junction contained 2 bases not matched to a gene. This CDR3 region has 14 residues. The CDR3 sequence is CASGWGQANTEAFF. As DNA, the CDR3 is TGTGCTAGTGGTTGGGGACAGGCGAACACTGAAGCTTTCTTT. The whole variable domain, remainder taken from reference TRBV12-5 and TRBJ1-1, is DARVTQTPRHKVTEMGQEVTMRCQPILGHNTVFWYRQTMMQGLELLAYFRNRAPLDDSGMPKDRFSAEMPDATLATLKIQPSEPRDSAVYFCASGWGQANTEAFFGQGTRLTVV.